This T cell receptor beta chain was observed in a study of blood T cells in healthy people across ages. Whole-study results and caveats: Estimates based on one million T cells were treated as lower bounds. Possibly confounding the expanded clonotype changes was the fact that donor CMV status was unknown. A strong correlation was found between TCR beta diversity and the percentage of naive T cells.

The length of the CDR3 is 17 residues. Germline loops: CDR1 LGHNA, CDR2 YNFKEQ. The ends were cut back, 2 bases at V and 2 bases at J, with 16 bases in the middle. At least ten counts were recorded for this clonotype. No antigen is known for it. A sample-barcoded 5' primer and a J-beta primer mix were used in a second PCR of about 6 to 12 cycles. Every single cDNA molecule received a tag from a template-switch adaptor with 12 random nucleotides. TCRdb reanalysed the 5' RACE reads using MiXCR and keeps one entry per CDR3 protein. The repertoire consists of around 900,000 distinct CDR3 sequences, with 25% to 35% occurring once and the leading ten covering roughly 17%.

This clonotype was obtained from a woman older than 75 in good health. The chain links TRBV4-2 to TRBJ2-4; TRBD1 is a possible D gene (7 bases). The specimen was blood. In DNA form, the CDR3 reads TGTGCCAGCAGCCAACTCTTCGCAGGGGGGACCAAAAACATTCAGTACTTC. Amino acid sequence: CASSQLFAGGTKNIQYF.